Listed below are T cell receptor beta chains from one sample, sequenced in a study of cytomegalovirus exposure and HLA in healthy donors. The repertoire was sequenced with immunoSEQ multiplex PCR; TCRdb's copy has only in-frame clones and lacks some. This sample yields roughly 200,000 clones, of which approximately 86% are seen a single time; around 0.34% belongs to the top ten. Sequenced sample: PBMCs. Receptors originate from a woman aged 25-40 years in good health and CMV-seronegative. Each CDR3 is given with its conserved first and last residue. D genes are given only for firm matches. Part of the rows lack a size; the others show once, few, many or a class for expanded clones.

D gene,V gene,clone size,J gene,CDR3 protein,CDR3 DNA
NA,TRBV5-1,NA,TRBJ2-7,CASSFGQTYEQYF,TGCGCCAGCAGCTTCGGACAGACCTACGAGCAGTACTTC
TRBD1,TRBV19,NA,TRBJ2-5,CASSSRDRGQETQYF,TGTGCCAGTAGTTCCCGGGACAGGGGACAAGAGACCCAGTACTTC
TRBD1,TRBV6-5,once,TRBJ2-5,CASSYYRGKEETQYF,TGTGCCAGCAGTTACTACAGGGGGAAGGAAGAGACCCAGTACTTC
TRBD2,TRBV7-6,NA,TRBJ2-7,CASSSGPGGYEQYF,TGTGCCAGCAGCTCGGGCCCGGGGGGCTACGAGCAGTACTTC
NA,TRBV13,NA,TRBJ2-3,CASSSITDTQYF,TGTGCCAGCAGCTCAATCACAGATACGCAGTATTTT
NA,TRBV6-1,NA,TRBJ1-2,CASSEYWQGNYGYTF,TGTGCCAGCAGTGAATATTGGCAGGGAAACTATGGCTACACCTTC
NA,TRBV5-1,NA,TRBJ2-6,CASSLPSRGSSGANVLTF,TGCGCCAGCAGCTTGCCCAGTAGGGGCAGCTCTGGGGCCAACGTCCTGACTTTC
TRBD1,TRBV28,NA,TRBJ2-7,CASSSPWDRGTYEQYF,TGTGCCAGCAGTTCCCCGTGGGACAGGGGAACCTACGAGCAGTACTTC
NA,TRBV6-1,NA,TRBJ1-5,CASSELRGKQPQHF,TGTGCCAGCAGTGAATTACGAGGGAAACAGCCCCAGCATTTT
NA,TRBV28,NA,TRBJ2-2,CASSWAGRTGELFF,TGTGCCAGCAGTTGGGCGGGACGGACCGGGGAGCTGTTTTTT
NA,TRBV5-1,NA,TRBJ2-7,CASSRGVGSTYEQYF,TGCGCCAGCAGTCGCGGCGTTGGGTCAACCTACGAGCAGTACTTC
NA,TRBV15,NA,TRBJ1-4,CATSPRTPTNEKLFF,TGTGCCACCAGCCCTCGGACACCAACTAATGAAAAACTGTTTTTT
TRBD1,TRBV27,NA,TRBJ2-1,CASSDRGRDEQFF,TGTGCCAGCAGTGACAGGGGTAGAGATGAGCAGTTCTTC
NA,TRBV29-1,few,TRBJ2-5,CSVVRGETQYF,TGCAGCGTTGTAAGGGGAGAGACCCAGTACTTC
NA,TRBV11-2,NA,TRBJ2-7,CASSLILSSYEQYF,TGTGCCAGCAGCTTAATCCTGAGCTCCTACGAGCAGTACTTC
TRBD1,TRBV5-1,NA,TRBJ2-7,CASSLSGTGFTYEQYF,TGCGCCAGCAGCTTGTCCGGGACAGGGTTTACCTACGAGCAGTACTTC
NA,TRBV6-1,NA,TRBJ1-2,CASSGEDPTNYGYTF,TGTGCCAGCAGCGGGGAAGACCCTACAAACTATGGCTACACCTTC
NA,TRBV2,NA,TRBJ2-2,CASSREDTGELFF,TGTGCCAGCAGCAGGGAGGACACCGGGGAGCTGTTTTTT
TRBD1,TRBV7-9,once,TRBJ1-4,CASSQGAANEKLFF,TGTGCCAGCAGCCAGGGGGCGGCTAATGAAAAACTGTTTTTT
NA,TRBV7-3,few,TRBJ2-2,CASSMDRATGELFF,TGTGCCAGCAGCATGGACAGAGCCACCGGGGAGCTGTTTTTT
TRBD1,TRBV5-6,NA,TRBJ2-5,CASITSGTGSKTQYF,TGTGCCAGCATCACTTCCGGGACAGGGTCGAAAACCCAGTACTTC
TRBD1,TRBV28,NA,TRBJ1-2,CATFGRGDYGYTF,TGTGCCACCTTTGGCAGGGGGGACTATGGCTACACCTTC
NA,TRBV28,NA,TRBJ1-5,CASSSDGGNQPQHF,TGTGCCAGCAGCTCGGACGGGGGGAATCAGCCCCAGCATTTT
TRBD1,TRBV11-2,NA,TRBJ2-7,CASSSGTGEDEQYF,TGTGCCAGCAGCTCTGGGACAGGGGAGGACGAGCAGTACTTC
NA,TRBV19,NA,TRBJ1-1,CASRKHPNTEAFF,TGTGCCAGTAGGAAACACCCAAACACTGAAGCTTTCTTT
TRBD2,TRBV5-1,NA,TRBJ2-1,CASSFMSGTLYNEQFF,TGCGCCAGCAGCTTTATGAGCGGGACCCTCTACAATGAGCAGTTCTTC